This TCR beta chain was obtained from a study of T cells after posttransplantation cyclophosphamide. The junction had 19 bases not matched to a gene; V was cut back by 5 bases and J by 5 bases. Germline-derived CDR1 and CDR2 are SGHVS and FNYEAQ. The CDR3 covers 19 residues. Study-wide findings and caveats: Later blood repertoires were often dominated by clones from the donor CD8+ memory compartment. Skin or GI-infiltrating T cells shared few TRB sequences with blood. After PTCy, TRB diversity resembled that of CNI/methotrexate controls.

Methotrexate plus calcineurin inhibitor accompanied controls' myeloablative marrow transplants; sampling was 1 year later. Produced via immunoSEQ multiplex PCR; TCRdb's table is partial and in-frame only. The table lists some 15,000 clones, roughly 80% of them singletons. This clone has a handful of counts. Its specificity is unknown. The sample in question was PBMCs, obtained just under 450 days after allogeneic stem cell transplant with calcineurin inhibitor and methotrexate. The clonotype comes from a male patient between 25 and 39 years old who received an allogeneic stem cell transplant from an unrelated donor, was CMV-positive, and had acute and chronic GVHD. Some T cells here may be from the graft donor. This rearrangement joins TRBV7-6 to TRBJ2-7, with 12 nucleotides matching TRBD2. In nucleotides, the CDR3 is TGTGCCAGCAGCGCGAATCTAGCGGGAGGGCCGATGGGTCATAACGAGCAGTACTTC. It specifies CASSANLAGGPMGHNEQYF.